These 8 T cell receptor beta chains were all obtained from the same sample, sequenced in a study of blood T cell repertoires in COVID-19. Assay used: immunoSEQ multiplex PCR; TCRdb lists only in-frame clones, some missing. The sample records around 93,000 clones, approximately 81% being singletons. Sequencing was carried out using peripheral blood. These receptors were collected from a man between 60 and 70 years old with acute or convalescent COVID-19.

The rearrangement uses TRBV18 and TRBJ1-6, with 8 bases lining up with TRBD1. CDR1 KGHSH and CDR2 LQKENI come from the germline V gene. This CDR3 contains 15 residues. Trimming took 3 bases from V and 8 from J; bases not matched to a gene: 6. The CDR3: CASSPGQVGDSPLHF. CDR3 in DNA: TGTGCCAGCTCACCGGGACAGGTGGGGGATTCACCCCTCCACTTT.

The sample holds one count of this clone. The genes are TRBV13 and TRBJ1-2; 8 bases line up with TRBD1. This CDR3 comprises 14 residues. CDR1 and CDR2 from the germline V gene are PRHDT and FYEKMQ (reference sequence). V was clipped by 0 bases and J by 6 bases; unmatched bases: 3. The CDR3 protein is CASSLGRGQNGYTF. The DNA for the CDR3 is TGTGCCAGCAGCTTAGGCAGGGGGCAAAATGGCTACACCTTC.

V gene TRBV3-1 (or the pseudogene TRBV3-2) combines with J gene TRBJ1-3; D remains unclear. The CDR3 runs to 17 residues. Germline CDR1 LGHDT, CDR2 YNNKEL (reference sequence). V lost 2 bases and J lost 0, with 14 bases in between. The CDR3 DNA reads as TGTGCCAGCAGCCAAAGCGTCTTACTGAGCTCTGGAAACACCATATATTTT. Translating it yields CASSQSVLLSSGNTIYF.

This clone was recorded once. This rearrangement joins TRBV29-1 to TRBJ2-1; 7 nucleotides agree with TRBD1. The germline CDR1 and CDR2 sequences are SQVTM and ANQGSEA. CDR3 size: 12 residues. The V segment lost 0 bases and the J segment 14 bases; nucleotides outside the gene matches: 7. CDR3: CSVEESAQGEFF. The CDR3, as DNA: TGCAGCGTTGAAGAATCAGCCCAGGGGGAGTTCTTC.

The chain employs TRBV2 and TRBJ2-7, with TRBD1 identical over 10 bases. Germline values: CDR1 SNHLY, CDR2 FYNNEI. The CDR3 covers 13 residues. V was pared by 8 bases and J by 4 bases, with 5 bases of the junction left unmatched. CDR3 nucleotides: TGTGCCAGCGTCGGGACAGGGGAGTACGAGCAGTACTTC. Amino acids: CASVGTGEYEQYF.

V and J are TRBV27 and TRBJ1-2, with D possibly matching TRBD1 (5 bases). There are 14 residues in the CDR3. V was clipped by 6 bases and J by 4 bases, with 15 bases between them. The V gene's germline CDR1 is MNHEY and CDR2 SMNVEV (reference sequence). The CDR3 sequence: CASSNGAALYGYTF. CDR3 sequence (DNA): TGTGCCAGCAGCAATGGGGCAGCGCTCTATGGCTACACCTTC.

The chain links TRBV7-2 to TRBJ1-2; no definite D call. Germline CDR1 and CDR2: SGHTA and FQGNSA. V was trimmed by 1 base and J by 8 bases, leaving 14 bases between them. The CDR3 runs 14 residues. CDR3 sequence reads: CASSLGQAWVGYTF. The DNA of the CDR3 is TGTGCCAGCAGCTTAGGTCAGGCCTGGGTCGGCTACACCTTC.

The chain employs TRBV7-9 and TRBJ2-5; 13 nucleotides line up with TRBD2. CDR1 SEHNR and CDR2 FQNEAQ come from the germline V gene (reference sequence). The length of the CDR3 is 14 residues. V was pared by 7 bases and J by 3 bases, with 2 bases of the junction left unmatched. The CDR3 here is CASTGTSGKETQYF. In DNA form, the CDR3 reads TGTGCCAGCACTGGGACTAGCGGGAAAGAGACCCAGTACTTC.